This T cell receptor beta chain was identified in a study of cytomegalovirus exposure and HLA in healthy donors. The study's findings and limits: Three of the chains that were CMV-associated were confirmed in vitro to be specific for CMV antigens. In the 120 validation repertoires, a later analysis found that first-cohort TCR clusters tended to co-occur.

The CDR3 has 15 residues. Germline V lookup: CDR1 MNHNS, CDR2 SASEGT. Unmatched junction bases numbered 9, after V lost 5 bases and J lost 4 bases. The table came from immunoSEQ multiplex PCR; TCRdb's copy has only in-frame clones and leaves some out. The data hold about 110,000 clones, with about 85% observed a single time. Turning to this clone: Antigen specificity is unknown.

The donors were part of the approximately 130-subject validation cohort, which stood apart from the roughly 730-subject first cohort. The J gene is TRBJ1-2, the V gene TRBV6-1, with 8 nucleotides matching TRBD1. Sequencing was performed on PBMCs. This TCR derives from a woman younger than 35 in good health and CMV-seronegative. The CDR3 DNA reads TGTGCCAGCAGTCAATTAACAGGGGGTGGCTATGGCTACACCTTC. Translating it yields CASSQLTGGGYGYTF.